Each of the 6 T cell receptor beta chains below was sequenced from the same sample in a study of blood T cell repertoires in COVID-19 (dated by TCRdb to the early 2020s). Library construction relied on the immunoSEQ multiplex PCR assay. In TCRdb, the immuneACCESS table is reduced to in-frame sequences with V and J assigned. These tables do not hold every clone; where another copy was compared, an unresolved V gene accounts for under half, and the others remain unexplained. The sample table shows under 200,000 clones, and roughly 90% are seen once. The biggest ten clones account for approximately 7.6% of the sample. The specimen sequenced was PBMCs or T cells enriched from blood (not recorded which). All receptors derive from a woman between 18 and 29 years old who had recovered from COVID-19.

The chain joins TRBV14 to TRBJ1-1, with D unresolved. CDR1 SGHDN and CDR2 FVKESK come from the germline V gene. The CDR3 spans 14 residues. The V end lost 1 base, the J end lost 3 bases, and 9 bases lay between the germline ends. The CDR3 nucleotides are TGTGCCAGCAGCCAAGGGAGAGCTGACACTGAAGCTTTCTTT. Encoded protein: CASSQGRADTEAFF.

J is TRBJ2-3 and V is TRBV12-3 or TRBV12-4, with D perhaps TRBD2 (5 bases). CDR3 size: 12 residues. V was trimmed by 4 bases and J by 3 bases, leaving 5 bases between them. The CDR3 loop reads CASSSGTDTQYF. CDR3 nucleotide sequence: TGTGCCAGCAGTTCGGGGACAGATACGCAGTATTTT.

The chain employs TRBV9 and TRBJ1-2; possible D gene TRBD1, 5 bases. CDR1 SGDLS and CDR2 YYNGEE come from the germline V gene. This CDR3 comprises 14 residues. The V gene lost 3 bases and the J gene lost 2 bases, with 11 bases spanning the gap. The CDR3 protein is CASSATGVNYGYTF. CDR3 in DNA: TGTGCCAGCAGCGCGACGGGGGTCAACTATGGCTACACCTTC.

This clone was detected once. The rearrangement joins TRBV10-3 to TRBJ1-1; D unclear. The V end was cut by 2 bases, the J end by 0 bases, with 4 bases between. Germline CDR1 reads ENHRY; CDR2 reads SYGVKD. This CDR3 spans 13 amino acids. In nucleotides, the CDR3 is TGTGCCATCAGTGAGACTATGAACACTGAAGCTTTCTTT. Protein: CAISETMNTEAFF.

V and J are TRBV5-5 and TRBJ2-7, with 9 bases fitting TRBD1. From germline, CDR1 is SGHKS and CDR2 YYEKEE (reference sequence). The CDR3 contains 16 residues. J gave up 4 bases and V 3 bases, and 11 bases lay outside the gene matches. In DNA, the CDR3 is TGTGCCAGCAGCTATGGTCTGGGACAGGGCAATTACGAGCAGTACTTC. This codes for CASSYGLGQGNYEQYF.

The V call is TRBV10-2, the J call TRBJ2-5, with 13 bases that match TRBD2. V was clipped by 2 bases and J by 4 bases; unmatched bases: 1. CDR1 is WSHSY and CDR2 is SAAADI in the germline V gene. CDR3 length equals 15 residues. The CDR3 protein is CASSETSGGAETQYF. The CDR3 nucleotides are TGCGCCAGCAGTGAGACTAGCGGGGGGGCAGAGACCCAGTACTTC.